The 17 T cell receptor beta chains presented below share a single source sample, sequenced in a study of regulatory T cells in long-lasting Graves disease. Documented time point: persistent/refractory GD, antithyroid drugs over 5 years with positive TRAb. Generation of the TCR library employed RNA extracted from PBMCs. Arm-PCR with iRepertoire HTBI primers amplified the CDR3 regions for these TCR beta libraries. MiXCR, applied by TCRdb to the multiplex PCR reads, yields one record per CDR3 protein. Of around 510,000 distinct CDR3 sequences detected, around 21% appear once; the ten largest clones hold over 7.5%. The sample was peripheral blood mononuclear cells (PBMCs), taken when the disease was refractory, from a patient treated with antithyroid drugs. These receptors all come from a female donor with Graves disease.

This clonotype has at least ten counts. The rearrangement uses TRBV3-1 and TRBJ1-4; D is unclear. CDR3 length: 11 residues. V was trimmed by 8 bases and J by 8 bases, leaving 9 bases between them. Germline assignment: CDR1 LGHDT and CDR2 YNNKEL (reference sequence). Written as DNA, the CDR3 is TGTGCCAGCTTTAATGGGGAAAAACTGTTTTTT. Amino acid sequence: CASFNGEKLFF.

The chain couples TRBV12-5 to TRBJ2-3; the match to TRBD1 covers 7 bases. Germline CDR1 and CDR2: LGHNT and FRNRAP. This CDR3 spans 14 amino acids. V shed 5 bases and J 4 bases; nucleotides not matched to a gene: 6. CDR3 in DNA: TGTGCTAGTGGTGAGACAGGGTCAGCAGATACGCAGTATTTT. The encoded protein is CASGETGSADTQYF.

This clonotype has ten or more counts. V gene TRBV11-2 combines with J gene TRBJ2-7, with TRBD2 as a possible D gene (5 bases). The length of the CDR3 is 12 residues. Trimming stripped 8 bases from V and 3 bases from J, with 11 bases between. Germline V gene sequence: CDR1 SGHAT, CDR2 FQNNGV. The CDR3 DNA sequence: TGTGCCAGCCGGGAACCCCTCTACGAGCAGTACTTC. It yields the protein CASREPLYEQYF.

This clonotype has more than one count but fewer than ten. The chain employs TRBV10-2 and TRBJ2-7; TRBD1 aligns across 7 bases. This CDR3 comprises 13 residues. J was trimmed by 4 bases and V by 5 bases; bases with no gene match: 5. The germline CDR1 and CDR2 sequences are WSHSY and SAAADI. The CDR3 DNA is TGCGCCAGCAGTCTATTGACAGGGTACGAGCAGTACTTC. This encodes CASSLLTGYEQYF.

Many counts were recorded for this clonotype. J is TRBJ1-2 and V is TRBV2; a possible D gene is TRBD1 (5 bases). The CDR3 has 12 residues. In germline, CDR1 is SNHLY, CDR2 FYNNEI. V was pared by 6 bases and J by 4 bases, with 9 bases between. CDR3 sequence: CASRGGTYGYTF. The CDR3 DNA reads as TGTGCCAGCAGGGGGGGGACCTATGGCTACACCTTC. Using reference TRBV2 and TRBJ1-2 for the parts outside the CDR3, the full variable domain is EPEVTQTPSHQVTQMGQEVILRCVPISNHLYFYWYRQILGQKVEFLVSFYNNEISEKSEIFDDQFSVERPDGSNFTLKIRSTKLEDSAMYFCASRGGTYGYTFGSGTRLTVV.

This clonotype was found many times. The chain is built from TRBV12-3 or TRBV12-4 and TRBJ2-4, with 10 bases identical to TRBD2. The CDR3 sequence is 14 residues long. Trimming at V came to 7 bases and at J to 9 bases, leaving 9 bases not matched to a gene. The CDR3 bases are TGTGCCAGCACCGTAAGCGGGAGGGTTACCATTCAGTACTTC. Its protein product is CASTVSGRVTIQYF.

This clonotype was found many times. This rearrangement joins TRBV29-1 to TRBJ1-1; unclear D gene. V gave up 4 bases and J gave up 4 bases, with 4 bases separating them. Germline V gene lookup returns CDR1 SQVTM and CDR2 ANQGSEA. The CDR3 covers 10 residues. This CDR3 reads CSVVLTEAFF. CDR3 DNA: TGCAGCGTTGTACTCACTGAAGCTTTCTTT.

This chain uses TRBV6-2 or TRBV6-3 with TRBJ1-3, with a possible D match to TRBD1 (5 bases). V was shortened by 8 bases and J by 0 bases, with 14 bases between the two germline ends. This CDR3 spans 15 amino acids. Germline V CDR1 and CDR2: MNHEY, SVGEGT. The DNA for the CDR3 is TGTGCCAGCGTTGACAGAACAGGCTCTGGAAACACCATATATTTT. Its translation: CASVDRTGSGNTIYF.

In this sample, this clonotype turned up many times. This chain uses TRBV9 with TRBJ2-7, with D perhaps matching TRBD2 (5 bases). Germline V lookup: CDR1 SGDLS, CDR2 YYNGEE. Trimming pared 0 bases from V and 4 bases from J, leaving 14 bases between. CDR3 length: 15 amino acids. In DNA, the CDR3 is TGTGCCAGCAGCGTAGGCTCCTCGAGGACTTACGAGCAGTACTTC. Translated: CASSVGSSRTYEQYF.

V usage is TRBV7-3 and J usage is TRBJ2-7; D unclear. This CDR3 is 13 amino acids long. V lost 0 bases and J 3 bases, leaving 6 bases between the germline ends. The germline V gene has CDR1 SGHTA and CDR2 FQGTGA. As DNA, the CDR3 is TGTGCCAGCAGCTTAACATATAACTACGAGCAGTACTTC. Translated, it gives CASSLTYNYEQYF.

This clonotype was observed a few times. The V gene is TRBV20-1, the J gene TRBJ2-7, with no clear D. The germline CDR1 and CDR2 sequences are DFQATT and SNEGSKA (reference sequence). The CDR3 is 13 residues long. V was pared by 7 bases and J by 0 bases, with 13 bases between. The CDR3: CSESSMLSYEQYF. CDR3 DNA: TGCAGTGAGTCCTCTATGCTCTCCTACGAGCAGTACTTC.

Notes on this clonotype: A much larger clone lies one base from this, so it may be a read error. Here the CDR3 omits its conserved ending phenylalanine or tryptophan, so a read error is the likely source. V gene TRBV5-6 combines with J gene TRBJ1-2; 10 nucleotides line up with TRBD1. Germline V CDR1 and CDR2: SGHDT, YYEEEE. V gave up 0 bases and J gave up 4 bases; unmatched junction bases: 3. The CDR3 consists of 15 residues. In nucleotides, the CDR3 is TGTGCCAGCAGCTTGGCCGGGACAGGGGCCTATGGCTACACCCTC. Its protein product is CASSLAGTGAYGYTL.

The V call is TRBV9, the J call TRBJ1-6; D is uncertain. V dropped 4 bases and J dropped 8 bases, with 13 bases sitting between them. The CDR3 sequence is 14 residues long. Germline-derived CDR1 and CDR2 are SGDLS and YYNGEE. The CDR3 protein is CASSIRESDSPLHF. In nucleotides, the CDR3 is TGTGCCAGCAGCATTCGGGAGTCTGATTCACCCCTCCACTTT.

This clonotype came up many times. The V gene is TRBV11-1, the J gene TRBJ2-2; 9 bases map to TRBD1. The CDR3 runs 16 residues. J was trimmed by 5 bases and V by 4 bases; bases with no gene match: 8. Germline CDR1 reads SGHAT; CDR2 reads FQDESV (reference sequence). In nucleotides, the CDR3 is TGTGCCAGCAGCTCCCGGGACAGGGCGGGGACCGGGGAGCTGTTTTTT. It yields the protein CASSSRDRAGTGELFF.

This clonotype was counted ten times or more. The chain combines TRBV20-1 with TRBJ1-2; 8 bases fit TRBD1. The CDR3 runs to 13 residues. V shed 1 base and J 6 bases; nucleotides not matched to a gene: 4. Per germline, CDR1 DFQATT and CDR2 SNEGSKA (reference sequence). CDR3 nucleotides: TGCAGTGCTAGAGTAGGACAGGGTCATGGCTACACCTTC. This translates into CSARVGQGHGYTF.

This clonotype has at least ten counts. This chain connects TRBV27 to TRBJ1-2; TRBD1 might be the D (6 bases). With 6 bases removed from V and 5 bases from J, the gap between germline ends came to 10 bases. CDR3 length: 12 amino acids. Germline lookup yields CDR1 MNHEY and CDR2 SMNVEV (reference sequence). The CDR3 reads CASSDRKYGYTF. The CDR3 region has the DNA TGTGCCAGCAGCGACAGGAAATATGGCTACACCTTC.

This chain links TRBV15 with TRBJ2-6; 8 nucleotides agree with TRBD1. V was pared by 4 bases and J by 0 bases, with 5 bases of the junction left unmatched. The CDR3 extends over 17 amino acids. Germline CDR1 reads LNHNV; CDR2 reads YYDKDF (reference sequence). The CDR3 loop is CATSKDRGGSGANVLTF. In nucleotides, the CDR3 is TGTGCCACCAGCAAAGACAGGGGAGGCTCTGGGGCCAACGTCCTGACTTTC.